This T cell receptor (beta chain) originates from a study of cytomegalovirus exposure and HLA in healthy donors. Study-wide results and caveats: In a later analysis, the majority of CMV-associated beta chains seemingly showed HLA restriction. After further analysis at a later stage, roughly 15,000 TCR beta sequences were associated with HLA alleles at 0.05 false discovery rate. For presence/absence analyses, sequencing depth was assumed to be roughly uniform across donors.

Per germline, CDR1 MNHEY and CDR2 SMNVEV (reference sequence). This CDR3 spans 15 amino acids. Trimming took 2 bases from V and 3 from J, leaving 14 bases between them. A multiplex PCR was run with 60 Vbeta primers and 13 Jbeta primers. Profiling relied on immunoSEQ multiplex PCR, and the TCRdb table lists in-frame clones only, not all of them. The table includes about 120,000 clones, roughly 86% detected once. Of note for this clone: The antigen remains unidentified.

This receptor was taken from a man aged 18 to 30 in good health and CMV-seronegative. The sequenced sample consisted of PBMCs. V usage is TRBV27 and J usage is TRBJ2-7, with D possibly being TRBD1 (6 bases). As DNA, the CDR3 is TGTGCCAGCAGTTTAGGAACAGGGCCTTACTACGAGCAGTACTTC. Amino acids: CASSLGTGPYYEQYF.